The T cell receptor beta chain described here comes from a study of T cells in localized non-small cell lung cancer. Note on this clone: The antigen remains undetermined.

The length of the CDR3 is 13 residues. The germline V gene has CDR1 MGHDK and CDR2 SYGVNS. Germline trimming cut 4 bases from V and 5 bases from J; bases unmatched to any gene: 0. Study conclusions and caveats: Uninvolved adjacent lung had the highest recorded T cell clonality, with tumor below it. A denser population of T cells in blood accompanied longer overall survival. The tumor had only one region sequenced, so heterogeneity remains possible. In adjacent lung, a median roughly 60 of the top 100 tumor clones were found.

Sequencing used immunoSEQ multiplex PCR; TCRdb keeps in-frame clones, though not all of them. Among 1,500 or so clones listed, 20% to 25% were seen once. This receptor was taken from a male donor at least 60 years old with stage I lung adenocarcinoma. The specimen comprised lung tumor tissue, sampled before any cancer treatment. This sequence joins TRBV25-1 and TRBJ2-2; 8 bases align to TRBD1. CDR3 in DNA: TGTGCCAGCAGTGGGACAGGGACCGGGGAGCTGTTTTTT. This translates into CASSGTGTGELFF.